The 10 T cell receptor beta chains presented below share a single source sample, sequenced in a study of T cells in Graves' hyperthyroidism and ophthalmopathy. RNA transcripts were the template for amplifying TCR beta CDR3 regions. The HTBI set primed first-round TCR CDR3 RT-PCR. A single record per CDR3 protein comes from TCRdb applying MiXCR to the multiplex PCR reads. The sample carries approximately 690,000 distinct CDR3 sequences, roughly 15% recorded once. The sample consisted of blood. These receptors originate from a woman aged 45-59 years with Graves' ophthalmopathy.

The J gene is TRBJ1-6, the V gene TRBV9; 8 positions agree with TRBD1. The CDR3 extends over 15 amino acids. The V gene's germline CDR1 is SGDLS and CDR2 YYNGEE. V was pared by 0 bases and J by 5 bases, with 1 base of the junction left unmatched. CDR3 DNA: TGTGCCAGCAGCGTAGGGGGACAGGATAATTCACCCCTCCACTTT. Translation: CASSVGGQDNSPLHF.

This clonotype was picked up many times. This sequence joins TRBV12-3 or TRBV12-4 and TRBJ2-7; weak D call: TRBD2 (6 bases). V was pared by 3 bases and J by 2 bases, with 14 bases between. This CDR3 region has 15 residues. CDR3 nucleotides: TGTGCCAGCAGTTTTGTTGTGGGGGGACCCTACGAGCAGTACTTC. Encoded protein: CASSFVVGGPYEQYF.

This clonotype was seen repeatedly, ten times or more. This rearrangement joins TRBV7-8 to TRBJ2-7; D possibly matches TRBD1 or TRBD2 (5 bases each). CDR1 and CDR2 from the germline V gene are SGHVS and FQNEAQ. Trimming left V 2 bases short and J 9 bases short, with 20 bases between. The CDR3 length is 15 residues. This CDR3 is CASSLKLAGFGGQYF. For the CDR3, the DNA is TGTGCCAGCAGCTTAAAGTTGGCCGGGTTTGGGGGGCAGTACTTC.

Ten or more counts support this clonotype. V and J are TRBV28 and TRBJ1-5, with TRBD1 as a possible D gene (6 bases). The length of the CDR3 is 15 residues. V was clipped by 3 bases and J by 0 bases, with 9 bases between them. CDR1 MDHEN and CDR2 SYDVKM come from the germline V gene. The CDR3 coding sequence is TGTGCCAGCAGTTTTGCAGGGGATAGCAATCAGCCCCAGCATTTT. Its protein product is CASSFAGDSNQPQHF.

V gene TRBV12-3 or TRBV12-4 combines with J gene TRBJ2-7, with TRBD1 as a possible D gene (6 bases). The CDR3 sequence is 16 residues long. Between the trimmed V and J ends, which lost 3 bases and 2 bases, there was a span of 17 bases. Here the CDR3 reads CASSFDIRTATYEQYF. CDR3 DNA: TGTGCCAGCAGTTTTGATATCAGGACAGCGACCTACGAGCAGTACTTC.

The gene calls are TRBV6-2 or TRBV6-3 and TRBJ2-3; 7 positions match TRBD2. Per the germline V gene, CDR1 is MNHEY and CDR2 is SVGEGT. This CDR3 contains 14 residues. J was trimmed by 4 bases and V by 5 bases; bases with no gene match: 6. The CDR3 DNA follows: TGTGCCAGCAGTCGGACTAGTCGGGCAGATACGCAGTATTTT. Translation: CASSRTSRADTQYF.

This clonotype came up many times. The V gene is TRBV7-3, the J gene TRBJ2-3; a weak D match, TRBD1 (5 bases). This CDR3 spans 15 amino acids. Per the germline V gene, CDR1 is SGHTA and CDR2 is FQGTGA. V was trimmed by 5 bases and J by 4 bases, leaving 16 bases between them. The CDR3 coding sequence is TGTGCCAGCAGCGAAGGGGATGTGAGTGCAGATACGCAGTATTTT. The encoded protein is CASSEGDVSADTQYF.

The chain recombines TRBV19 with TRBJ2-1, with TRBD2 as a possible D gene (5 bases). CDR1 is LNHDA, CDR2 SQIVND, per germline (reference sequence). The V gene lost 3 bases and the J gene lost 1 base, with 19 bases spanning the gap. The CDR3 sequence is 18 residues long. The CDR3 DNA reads TGTGCCAGTAGTATGGAGGTTGTTGGTTTAGGGTCCTACAATGAGCAGTTCTTC. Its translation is CASSMEVVGLGSYNEQFF.

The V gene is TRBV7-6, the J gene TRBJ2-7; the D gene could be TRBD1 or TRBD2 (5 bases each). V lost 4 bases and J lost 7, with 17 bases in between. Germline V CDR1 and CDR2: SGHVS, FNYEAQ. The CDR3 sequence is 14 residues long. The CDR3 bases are TGTGCCAGCAGCTCAAACTCCGGGACCCGTGAGCAGTACTTC. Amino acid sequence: CASSSNSGTREQYF.

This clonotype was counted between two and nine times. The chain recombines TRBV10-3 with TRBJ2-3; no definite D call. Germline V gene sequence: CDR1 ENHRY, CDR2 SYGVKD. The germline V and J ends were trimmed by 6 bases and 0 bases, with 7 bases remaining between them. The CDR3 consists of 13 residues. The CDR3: CAIRADSTDTQYF. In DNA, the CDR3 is TGTGCCATCAGGGCGGATAGCACAGATACGCAGTATTTT.